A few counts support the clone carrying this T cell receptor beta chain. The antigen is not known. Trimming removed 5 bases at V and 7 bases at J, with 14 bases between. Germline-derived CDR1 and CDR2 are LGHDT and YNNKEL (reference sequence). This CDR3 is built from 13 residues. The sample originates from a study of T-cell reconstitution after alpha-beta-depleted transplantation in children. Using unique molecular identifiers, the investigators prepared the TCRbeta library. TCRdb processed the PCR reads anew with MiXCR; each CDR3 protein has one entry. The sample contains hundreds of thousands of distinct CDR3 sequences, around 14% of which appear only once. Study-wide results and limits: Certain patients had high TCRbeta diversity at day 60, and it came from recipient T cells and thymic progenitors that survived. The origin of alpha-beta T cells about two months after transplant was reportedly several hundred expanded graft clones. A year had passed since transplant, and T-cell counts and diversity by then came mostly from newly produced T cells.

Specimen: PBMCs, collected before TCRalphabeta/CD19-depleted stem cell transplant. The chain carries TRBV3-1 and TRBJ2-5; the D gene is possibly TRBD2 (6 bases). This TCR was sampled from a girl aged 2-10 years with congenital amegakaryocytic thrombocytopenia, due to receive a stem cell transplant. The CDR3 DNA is TGTGCCAGCAGCTACCTAGCGTGGAGGACCCAGTACTTC. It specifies CASSYLAWRTQYF.